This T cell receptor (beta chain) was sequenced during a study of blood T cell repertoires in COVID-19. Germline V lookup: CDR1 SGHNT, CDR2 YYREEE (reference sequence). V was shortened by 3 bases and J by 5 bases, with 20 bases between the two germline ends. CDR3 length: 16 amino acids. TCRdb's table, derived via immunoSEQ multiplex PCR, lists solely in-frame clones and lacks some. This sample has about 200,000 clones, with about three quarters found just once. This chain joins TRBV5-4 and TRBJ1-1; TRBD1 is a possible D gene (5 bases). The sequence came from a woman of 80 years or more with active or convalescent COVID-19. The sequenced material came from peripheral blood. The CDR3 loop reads CASSSAWGGWGTEAFF. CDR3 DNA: TGTGCCAGCAGCTCAGCTTGGGGGGGATGGGGAACTGAAGCTTTCTTT. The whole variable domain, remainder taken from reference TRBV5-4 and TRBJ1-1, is ETGVTQSPTHLIKTRGQQVTLRCSSQSGHNTVSWYQQALGQGPQFIFQYYREEENGRGNFPPRFSGLQFPNYSSELNVNALELDDSALYLCASSSAWGGWGTEAFFGQGTRLTVV.